These 13 T cell receptor beta chains share one sample of origin, sequenced in a study of blood T cell repertoires in COVID-19. The data were produced by immunoSEQ multiplex PCR, yet TCRdb's version contains in-frame clones alone and is incomplete. The table lists 130,000 to 150,000 clones, 80% to 90% of them singletons. Sequences were obtained from peripheral blood. These receptors were obtained from a woman in her sixties with COVID-19, enrolled during active disease.

The rearrangement links TRBV10-3 to TRBJ2-3, with D tentatively TRBD2 (5 bases). V gave up 0 bases and J gave up 2 bases, with 12 bases separating them. The CDR3 length is 16 residues. Germline V CDR1 and CDR2: ENHRY, SYGVKD. CDR3 residues: CAISESNYGLTDTQYF. DNA for the CDR3: TGTGCCATCAGTGAGTCGAATTATGGACTCACAGATACGCAGTATTTT.

Notes on this clone: Within the sample, other DNA sequences also encode this same CDR3. The chain is built from TRBV6-5 and TRBJ1-2; TRBD1 might be the D (5 bases). Trimming took off 0 bases at V and 4 bases at J, with 6 bases between the two ends. The V gene's germline CDR1 is MNHEY and CDR2 SVGAGI. CDR3 length: 13 amino acids. CDR3 nucleotide sequence: TGTGCCAGCAGTTACTCGGGGGGCTATGGCTACACCTTC. Its translation is CASSYSGGYGYTF.

The chain combines TRBV6-6 with TRBJ1-4; 12 bases agree with TRBD1. The CDR3 is 16 residues long. The ends lost 4 bases at V and 7 bases at J; junction bases unmatched: 7. From germline, CDR1 is MNHNY and CDR2 SVGAGI (reference sequence). The CDR3 DNA sequence: TGTGCCAGCAGTTTGGGACAGGGGGCGCGGGGTGAAAAACTGTTTTTT. Translated, it gives CASSLGQGARGEKLFF.

The chain joins TRBV7-3 to TRBJ2-1; TRBD2 agrees at 12 bases. This CDR3 contains 19 residues. Trimming cost V 5 bases and J 0 bases; bases outside gene matches: 11. Germline V gene lookup returns CDR1 SGHTA and CDR2 FQGTGA. CDR3 loop: CASSIILAGGPSSYNEQFF. The CDR3 DNA sequence: TGTGCCAGCAGCATTATACTAGCGGGGGGCCCCAGCTCCTACAATGAGCAGTTCTTC. Combining the CDR3 with reference TRBV7-3 and TRBJ2-1 gives the whole variable domain GAGVSQTPSNKVTEKGKYVELRCDPISGHTALYWYRQSLGQGPEFLIYFQGTGAADDSGLPNDRFFAVRPEGSVSTLKIQRTERGDSAVYLCASSIILAGGPSSYNEQFFGPGTRLTVL.

The chain is built from TRBV6-6 and TRBJ2-1; D gene uncertain. Germline values: CDR1 MNHNY, CDR2 SVGAGI (reference sequence). The CDR3 loop spans 14 amino acids. V was cut by 2 bases and J by 4 bases, with 9 bases left in between. Written as DNA, the CDR3 is TGTGCCAGCAGTTACAATGGCAATTACAATGAGCAGTTCTTC. Encoded protein: CASSYNGNYNEQFF.

In its sample, this clone was seen once. V and J are TRBV19 and TRBJ1-2; D is unresolved. V was cut by 7 bases and J by 4 bases, with 16 bases left in between. Germline CDR1 LNHDA, CDR2 SQIVND (reference sequence). The length of the CDR3 is 14 residues. Here the CDR3 DNA reads TGTGCCAGTACCCCGACACTCATCTCCTATGGCTACACCTTC. Its translation is CASTPTLISYGYTF.

This clone was detected only once. The chain carries TRBV6-2 or TRBV6-3 and TRBJ2-1, with 9 bases fitting TRBD1. Germline CDR1 reads MNHEY; CDR2 reads SVGEGT. J lost 6 bases, V lost 0 bases, and 9 bases had no gene match. The CDR3 extends over 17 amino acids. The CDR3 reads CASSYSRDRVSSNEQFF. In DNA form, the CDR3 reads TGTGCCAGCAGTTACTCCCGGGACAGGGTTTCTTCCAATGAGCAGTTCTTC.

Concerning this clone: The identical CDR3 is also encoded by other nucleotide sequences in the sample. The chain has TRBV11-3 and TRBJ2-5; 9 bases fit TRBD1. Germline CDR1 SGHNT, CDR2 YENEEA. V shed 1 base and J 4 bases; nucleotides not matched to a gene: 4. This CDR3 contains 15 residues. This CDR3 reads CASSLGSDRGETQYF. In DNA form, the CDR3 reads TGTGCCAGCAGCTTAGGGTCGGACAGGGGAGAGACCCAGTACTTC.

The chain uses TRBV11-3 and TRBJ1-1; 9 nucleotides agree with TRBD1. Germline-derived CDR1 and CDR2 are SGHNT and YENEEA. With 2 bases clipped from V and 8 bases from J, the junction kept 9 bases outside the gene matches. This CDR3 contains 15 residues. CDR3 amino acids: CASSLTQDRGTEAFF. In DNA form, the CDR3 reads TGTGCCAGCAGCTTAACCCAGGACAGGGGAACGGAAGCTTTCTTT.

The chain recombines TRBV27 with TRBJ1-6; tentatively, D is TRBD1 (5 bases). This CDR3 is 16 amino acids long. V lost 2 bases to trimming and J lost 1 base, with 9 bases between them. Germline V CDR1 and CDR2: MNHEY, SMNVEV (reference sequence). This CDR3 is CASSLGAVSYNSPLHF. CDR3 DNA: TGTGCCAGCAGTTTAGGGGCAGTGTCCTATAATTCACCCCTCCACTTT.

The chain recombines TRBV4-1 with TRBJ2-1; possible D gene TRBD2, 6 bases. CDR1 and CDR2 from the germline V gene are MGHRA and YSYEKL. Trimming took off 3 bases at V and 8 bases at J, with 17 bases between the two ends. This CDR3 has 15 amino acids. CDR3 DNA sequence: TGCGCCAGCAGCCAGGGACTGGGCCTACAATATGAGCAGTTCTTC. Its protein product is CASSQGLGLQYEQFF.

V gene TRBV7-9 combines with J gene TRBJ2-1; 8 nucleotides line up with TRBD2. CDR1 is SEHNR and CDR2 is FQNEAQ in the germline V gene (reference sequence). The CDR3 is 15 residues long. The V segment lost 5 bases and the J segment 6 bases; nucleotides outside the gene matches: 9. In nucleotides, the CDR3 is TGTGCCAGCAGCATGAAACTAGCGGAACTCAATGAGCAGTTCTTC. It specifies CASSMKLAELNEQFF.

Here the CDR3 reads CASSYGPSYEQYF. The CDR3 nucleotides are TGTGCCAGCAGTTACGGCCCCTCCTACGAGCAGTACTTC. This sequence joins TRBV6-2 or TRBV6-3 and TRBJ2-7; D gene uncertain. The V and J ends lost 2 bases and 0 bases respectively, with 5 bases between them. This CDR3 has 13 amino acids. Germline CDR1 MNHEY, CDR2 SVGEGT.